The rows below give T cell receptor beta chains drawn from one sample of a study of T cells in Graves' hyperthyroidism and ophthalmopathy. TCRdb passed the multiplex PCR reads through MiXCR, listing each CDR3 protein once. The table has 450,000 to 700,000 distinct CDR3 sequences, around 46% seen once. Sample: peripheral blood or thyroid tissue (not recorded which). The receptors originated from a woman under 30 with Graves' hyperthyroidism. Both conserved end residues are part of each CDR3. The order of the fields is V gene, clone size, J gene, D gene, CDR3 protein, CDR3 DNA. D genes are given only for firm matches. Some rows have no size entry. The others give once, few or many, or a class for an expanded clone.

v_call: TRBV29-1
clone_size: NA
j_call: TRBJ2-7
d_call: TRBD2
cdr3_aa: CSVDHGLAGTFYEQYF
cdr3_nt: TGCAGCGTTGACCACGGACTAGCGGGAACTTTCTACGAGCAGTACTTC

v_call: TRBV6-1
clone_size: many
j_call: TRBJ1-5
d_call: NA
cdr3_aa: CASSEFVLTPNQPQHF
cdr3_nt: TGTGCCAGCAGTGAATTTGTCTTAACCCCCAATCAGCCCCAGCATTTT

v_call: TRBV10-3
clone_size: NA
j_call: TRBJ2-1
d_call: TRBD2
cdr3_aa: CAIRGTSGSGEQFF
cdr3_nt: TGTGCCATCAGGGGGACTAGCGGGAGTGGTGAGCAGTTCTTC

v_call: TRBV19
clone_size: once
j_call: TRBJ1-1
d_call: NA
cdr3_aa: CASSNERWTDPNTEAFF
cdr3_nt: TGTGCCAGTAGTAATGAACGCTGGACAGATCCAAACACTGAAGCTTTCTTT

v_call: TRBV7-2
clone_size: many
j_call: TRBJ1-6
d_call: TRBD1
cdr3_aa: CASSLGTGSSPLHF
cdr3_nt: TGTGCCAGCAGCTTAGGGACAGGGAGTTCACCCCTCCACTTT

v_call: TRBV12-3/TRBV12-4
clone_size: NA
j_call: TRBJ2-1
d_call: NA
cdr3_aa: CASSPGNNEQFF
cdr3_nt: TGTGCCAGCAGCCCCGGGAACAATGAGCAGTTCTTC

v_call: TRBV27
clone_size: many
j_call: TRBJ2-7
d_call: NA
cdr3_aa: CASSSPTYEQYF
cdr3_nt: TGTGCCAGCAGTTCCCCGACCTACGAGCAGTACTTC

v_call: TRBV5-1
clone_size: few
j_call: TRBJ2-3
d_call: NA
cdr3_aa: CASSYHTDTQYF
cdr3_nt: TGCGCCAGCAGCTATCACACAGATACGCAGTATTTT

v_call: TRBV7-9
clone_size: many
j_call: TRBJ1-5
d_call: NA
cdr3_aa: CASSLGDPGADQPQHF
cdr3_nt: TGTGCCAGCAGCTTAGGGGATCCCGGGGCTGATCAGCCCCAGCATTTT

v_call: TRBV20-1
clone_size: many
j_call: TRBJ1-6
d_call: TRBD1
cdr3_aa: CSARDLLRGHSPLHF
cdr3_nt: TGCAGTGCTAGAGATCTATTGAGGGGGCATTCACCCCTCCACTTT

v_call: TRBV6-1
clone_size: NA
j_call: TRBJ1-1
d_call: TRBD1
cdr3_aa: CASNLPGQAVNTEAFF
cdr3_nt: TGTGCCAGCAACCTCCCGGGACAGGCCGTCAACACTGAAGCTTTCTTT

v_call: TRBV6-4
clone_size: NA
j_call: TRBJ1-5
d_call: NA
cdr3_aa: CASSESTGELF
cdr3_nt: TGTGCCAGCAGTGAAAGCACCGGGGAGCTGTTT

v_call: TRBV6-1
clone_size: few
j_call: TRBJ1-5
d_call: NA
cdr3_aa: CASSPGGGWNQPQHF
cdr3_nt: TGTGCCAGCAGTCCCGGCGGGGGGTGGAATCAGCCCCAGCATTTT

v_call: TRBV6-5
clone_size: many
j_call: TRBJ1-2
d_call: TRBD1
cdr3_aa: CASSRDRDQNGYTF
cdr3_nt: TGTGCCAGCAGTCGGGACAGGGACCAGAATGGCTACACCTTC